These 23 T cell receptor beta chains were all obtained from the same sample, sequenced in a study of human T cells and chemical hapten exposure. Blood, whole and unfractionated, served as the source for total RNA extraction. One entry per CDR3 protein results from TCRdb running MiXCR on the 5' RACE reads. In the table there are about 140,000 distinct CDR3 sequences, roughly 4% of which are singletons. The origin of the receptors is a female donor in good health.

Many counts were recorded for this clonotype. The chain recombines TRBV10-3 with TRBJ1-1, with D unclear. The germline CDR1 and CDR2 sequences are ENHRY and SYGVKD. This CDR3 spans 14 amino acids. With 1 base removed from V and 0 bases from J, the gap between germline ends came to 6 bases. The CDR3 protein is CAISEWSVNTEAFF. The CDR3 coding sequence is TGTGCCATCAGTGAGTGGAGCGTGAACACTGAAGCTTTCTTT.

This clonotype was found many times. The rearrangement uses TRBV27 and TRBJ1-2; TRBD1 is a possible D gene (6 bases). With 3 bases removed from V and 5 bases from J, the gap between germline ends came to 13 bases. Germline CDR1 reads MNHEY; CDR2 reads SMNVEV (reference sequence). The CDR3 totals 14 residues. The CDR3 DNA is TGTGCCAGCAGTTTTTCAGGGACATTGTATGGCTACACCTTC. The encoded protein is CASSFSGTLYGYTF.

This clonotype was seen at least ten times. The gene calls are TRBV20-1 and TRBJ1-6; TRBD1 might be the D (6 bases). CDR1 and CDR2 (germline): DFQATT, SNEGSKA (reference sequence). V lost 1 base and J lost 3, with 16 bases in between. This CDR3 has 17 residues. This CDR3 reads CSARAGQLLYYNSPLHF. CDR3 DNA sequence: TGCAGTGCTAGAGCCGGACAGTTACTCTACTATAATTCACCCCTCCACTTT.

This clonotype was counted at least ten times. This sequence joins TRBV16 and TRBJ2-3, with D tentatively TRBD1 (5 bases). The CDR3 has 14 amino acids. Germline-derived CDR1 and CDR2 are KGHSY and FQNENV. V was cut by 9 bases and J by 2 bases, with 15 bases left in between. The DNA for the CDR3 is TGTGCCAGTGCAATGTACAGGACCACAGATACGCAGTATTTT. Its translation: CASAMYRTTDTQYF.

V usage is TRBV7-9 and J usage is TRBJ1-2; D may be TRBD1 (6 bases). Trimming removed 5 bases at V and 8 bases at J, with 12 bases between. The CDR3 runs 12 residues. Looked up from germline, CDR1 is SEHNR and CDR2 is FQNEAQ (reference sequence). DNA for the CDR3: TGTGCCAGCAGCCCACAGGGCGGCGGCTACACCTTC. Its protein is CASSPQGGGYTF.

This clonotype was counted a few times. The genes are TRBV10-2 and TRBJ1-4; D ambiguous. From germline, CDR1 is WSHSY and CDR2 SAAADI. The CDR3 is 13 amino acids. V dropped 4 bases and J dropped 8 bases, with 11 bases sitting between them. DNA of the CDR3: TGCGCCAGCAGTGGTCGGAGAGGCGAAAAACTGTTTTTT. It translates to CASSGRRGEKLFF.

This clonotype was seen only a few times. V is TRBV18 and J is TRBJ2-3; 8 bases map to TRBD2. The germline CDR1 and CDR2 sequences are KGHSH and LQKENI. This CDR3 has 14 amino acids. V lost 2 bases to trimming and J lost 6 bases; unmatched junction nucleotides: 4. The CDR3 loop reads CASSPNPSGDTQYF. Here the CDR3 DNA reads TGTGCCAGCTCACCAAATCCTAGCGGGGATACGCAGTATTTT.

Turning to this clonotype: One base away lies a much larger clone, so this may be a sequencing read error. The chain employs TRBV20-1 and TRBJ2-7; a weak D match, TRBD1 (6 bases). Trimming removed 2 bases at V and 5 bases at J, with 16 bases between. This CDR3 region has 14 residues. CDR1 and CDR2 (germline): DFQATT, SNEGSKA (reference sequence). CDR3 loop: CSARKTGALDEQYF. The CDR3 DNA reads TGCAGTGCTAGAAAGACAGGTGCGCTCGACGAGCAGTACTTC.

Concerning this clonotype: A clone one base away is much larger, so this may be a read error. CDR3: CATLPQGLAGNNEQFF. The CDR3 DNA sequence: TGTGCCACCCTGCCCCAAGGACTAGCGGGAAACAATGAGCAGTTCTTC. V is TRBV15 and J is TRBJ2-1, with 12 nucleotides matching TRBD2. The CDR3 sequence is 16 residues long. The V gene's germline CDR1 is LNHNV and CDR2 YYDKDF (reference sequence). Germline trimming cut 8 bases from V and 5 bases from J; bases unmatched to any gene: 10.

This clonotype was seen many times. The rearrangement joins TRBV7-2 to TRBJ1-4, with D perhaps matching TRBD1 (6 bases). Looked up from germline, CDR1 is SGHTA and CDR2 is FQGNSA. Trimming took 6 bases from V and 3 from J, leaving 14 bases between them. This CDR3 contains 15 residues. CDR3 coding DNA: TGTGCCAGCAGTCAAACCGGGACACCTAATGAAAAACTGTTTTTT. Residues: CASSQTGTPNEKLFF. The entire variable domain, with the rest obtained from reference TRBV7-2 and TRBJ1-4, is as follows: GAGVSQSPSNKVTEKGKDVELRCDPISGHTALYWYRQSLGQGLEFLIYFQGNSAPDKSGLPSDRFSAERTGGSVSTLTIQRTQQEDSAVYLCASSQTGTPNEKLFFGSGTQLSVL.

This clonotype was found many times. V and J are TRBV7-9 and TRBJ2-3; 9 nucleotides match TRBD1. Germline CDR1 reads SEHNR; CDR2 reads FQNEAQ (reference sequence). The length of the CDR3 is 17 residues. V shed 1 base and J 2 bases; nucleotides not matched to a gene: 7. For the CDR3, the DNA is TGTGCCAGCAGCTTAGTACCAGGACAGGGGCTCACAGATACGCAGTATTTT. Translated: CASSLVPGQGLTDTQYF.

The table lists this clonotype with many counts. The rearrangement joins TRBV20-1 to TRBJ2-7, with 10 bases aligning to TRBD2. The V gene's germline CDR1 is DFQATT and CDR2 SNEGSKA (reference sequence). V lost 1 base to trimming and J lost 2 bases; unmatched junction nucleotides: 5. The CDR3 sequence is 15 residues long. The CDR3 DNA is TGCAGTGCTAGAGCCCCTAGCGGGAGTACCTACGAGCAGTACTTC. Protein: CSARAPSGSTYEQYF.

This chain uses TRBV6-5 with TRBJ1-2; weak D call: TRBD1 (6 bases). Trimming took 0 bases from V and 8 from J, leaving 16 bases between them. CDR1 is MNHEY and CDR2 is SVGAGI in the germline V gene. The CDR3 spans 15 residues. The CDR3 sequence is CASSYSIEGVWGYTF. CDR3 DNA: TGTGCCAGCAGTTACTCGATTGAGGGGGTGTGGGGCTACACCTTC.

This clonotype turned up a few times. This chain uses TRBV20-1 with TRBJ1-2; D is unresolved. This CDR3 has 12 amino acids. Trimming shortened V by 5 bases and J by 6 bases, and 13 bases separated the two germline ends. CDR1 is DFQATT, CDR2 SNEGSKA, per germline (reference sequence). CDR3 loop: CSALDGNDGYTF. For the CDR3, the DNA is TGCAGTGCTCTGGACGGCAACGATGGCTACACCTTC.

This clonotype was recorded many times. The chain links TRBV12-3 or TRBV12-4 to TRBJ2-3; the match to TRBD2 covers 7 bases. The junction had 3 bases not matched to a gene; V was cut back by 2 bases and J by 1 base. The length of the CDR3 is 15 residues. CDR3 nucleotides: TGTGCCAGCAGTTTAACTAGCGATGGCACAGATACGCAGTATTTT. Translation gives CASSLTSDGTDTQYF.

This clonotype was seen at least ten times. This sequence joins TRBV28 and TRBJ1-1; 7 nucleotides agree with TRBD1. V trimming: 2 bases; J trimming: 3 bases; junction bases outside the gene matches: 9. This CDR3 is built from 16 residues. Per germline, CDR1 MDHEN and CDR2 SYDVKM. CDR3 nucleotides: TGTGCCAGCAGTTTAGGGGAAAGGGGGCTGGACACTGAAGCTTTCTTT. This codes for CASSLGERGLDTEAFF.

This clonotype was detected many times. This sequence joins TRBV9 and TRBJ1-2; 8 nucleotides line up with TRBD1. Per the germline V gene, CDR1 is SGDLS and CDR2 is YYNGEE. J was trimmed by 0 bases and V by 5 bases; bases with no gene match: 12. CDR3 length: 17 residues. The CDR3 is CASRPGQGVPSNYGYTF. Written as DNA, the CDR3 is TGTGCCAGCAGACCTGGACAGGGCGTCCCCTCTAACTATGGCTACACCTTC.

This clonotype was seen many times. J is TRBJ1-1 and V is TRBV6-1, with D perhaps matching TRBD1 (5 bases). The V gene's germline CDR1 is MNHNS and CDR2 SASEGT. This CDR3 is 13 amino acids long. V lost 8 bases to trimming and J lost 11 bases, with 21 bases between them. The CDR3 sequence is CASGWDRDGVAFF. The CDR3 region has the DNA TGTGCCAGCGGGTGGGATAGGGACGGAGTGGCTTTCTTT.

This clonotype has ten or more counts. The chain carries TRBV27 and TRBJ2-7; D could derive from TRBD1 or TRBD2 (5 bases each). From germline, CDR1 is MNHEY and CDR2 SMNVEV (reference sequence). Trimming took off 4 bases at V and 2 bases at J, with 18 bases between the two ends. There are 16 residues in the CDR3. Here the CDR3 DNA reads TGTGCCAGCAGTTCATATTTCCGGGACGGAACCTACGAGCAGTACTTC. Translation: CASSSYFRDGTYEQYF.

This clonotype was observed at least ten times. DNA of the CDR3: TGTGCCAGCAGCCTCCAGGGGTTCACCGGGGAGCTGTTTTTT. Translating it yields CASSLQGFTGELFF. The genes are TRBV27 and TRBJ2-2; a possible D gene is TRBD1 (6 bases). CDR1 MNHEY and CDR2 SMNVEV come from the germline V gene (reference sequence). The ends were cut back, 6 bases at V and 4 bases at J, with 12 bases in the middle. This CDR3 has 14 amino acids.

This clonotype was observed at least ten times. The chain combines TRBV6-5 with TRBJ1-1, with D unclear. The ends were cut back, 2 bases at V and 5 bases at J, with 15 bases in the middle. Germline values: CDR1 MNHEY, CDR2 SVGAGI. The CDR3 sequence is 15 residues long. CDR3 amino acids: CASSYGSTERTEAFF. In DNA, the CDR3 is TGTGCCAGCAGTTACGGGTCCACGGAAAGGACTGAAGCTTTCTTT.

This clonotype was seen repeatedly, ten times or more. The chain has TRBV27 and TRBJ2-5, with D possibly matching TRBD2 (7 bases). CDR3 length: 18 amino acids. Germline CDR1 MNHEY, CDR2 SMNVEV (reference sequence). V lost 3 bases and J 5 bases, leaving 25 bases between the germline ends. In nucleotides, the CDR3 is TGTGCCAGCAGTTTTTCCCCGGTCGGGGGGCGATGGTTCGAGACCCAGTACTTC. As protein: CASSFSPVGGRWFETQYF.

The CDR3 region is CSAYRVNYGYTF. Written as DNA, the CDR3 is TGCAGTGCTTACAGGGTTAACTATGGCTACACCTTC. The rearrangement links TRBV20-1 to TRBJ1-2; weak D call: TRBD1 (6 bases). With 5 bases removed from V and 1 base from J, the gap between germline ends came to 8 bases. This CDR3 is 12 amino acids long. Germline CDR1 DFQATT, CDR2 SNEGSKA (reference sequence).